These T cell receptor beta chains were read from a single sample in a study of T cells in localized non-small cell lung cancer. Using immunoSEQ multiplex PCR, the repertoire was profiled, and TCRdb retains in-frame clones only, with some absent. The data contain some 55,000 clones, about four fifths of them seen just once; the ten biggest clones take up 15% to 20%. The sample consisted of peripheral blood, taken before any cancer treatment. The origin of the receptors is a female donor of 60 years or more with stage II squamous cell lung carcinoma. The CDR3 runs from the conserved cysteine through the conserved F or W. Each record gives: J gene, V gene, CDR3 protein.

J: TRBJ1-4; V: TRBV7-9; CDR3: CASSHLDSPSNEKLFF
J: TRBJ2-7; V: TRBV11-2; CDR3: CASSSDGGTYEQYF
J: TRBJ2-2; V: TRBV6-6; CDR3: CASTRDRGVSGELFF
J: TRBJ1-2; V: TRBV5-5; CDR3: CASSLAADRSYGYTF
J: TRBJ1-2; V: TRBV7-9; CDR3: CASSLVAGSGYTF
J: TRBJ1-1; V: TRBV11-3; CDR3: CASSLDSFQNTEAFF
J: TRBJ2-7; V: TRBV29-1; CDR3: CSAMRTGSPVEQYF
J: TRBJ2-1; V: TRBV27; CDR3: CASSLGGTPGEQFF
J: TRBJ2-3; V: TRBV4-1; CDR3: CASSQGQGTGGDTQYF
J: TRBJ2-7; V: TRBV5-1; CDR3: CASSLDGQGVLGEQYF
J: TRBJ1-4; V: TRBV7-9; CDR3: CASSLARAGGGEKLFF
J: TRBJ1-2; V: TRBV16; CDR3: CASSQSSRAGYTF
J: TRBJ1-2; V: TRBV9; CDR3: CASSVLTGGNYGYTF
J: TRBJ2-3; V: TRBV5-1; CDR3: CASSARTGGADTQYF
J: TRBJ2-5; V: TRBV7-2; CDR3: CASSLEDLAAQYF
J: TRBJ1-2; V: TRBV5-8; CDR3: CASSLDRNYGYTF
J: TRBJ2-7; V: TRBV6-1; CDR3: CASRAGQEYEQYF
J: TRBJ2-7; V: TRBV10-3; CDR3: CAISPSDGQTYEQYF
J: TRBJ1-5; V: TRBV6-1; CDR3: CASSARAKDQPQHF
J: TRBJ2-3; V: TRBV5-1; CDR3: CASKTSRDTDTQYF
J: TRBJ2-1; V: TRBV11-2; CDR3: CASSRTSGGPSSYNEQFF
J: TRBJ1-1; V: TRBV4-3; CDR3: CASSQNQGVNTEAFF
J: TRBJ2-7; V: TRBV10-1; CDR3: CASSEPISYEQYF
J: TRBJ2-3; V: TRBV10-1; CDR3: CASSGVGGTQYF
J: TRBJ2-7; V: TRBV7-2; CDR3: CASSLARSSLYEQYF
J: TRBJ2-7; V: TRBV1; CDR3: CTSSQEGARDRAYEQYF
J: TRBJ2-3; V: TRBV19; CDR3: CASLGRDGFTDTQYF
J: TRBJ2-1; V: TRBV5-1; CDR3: CASSLVTGQGLHGYNEQFF
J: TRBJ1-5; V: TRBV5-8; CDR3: CASSSTDTGRNQPQHF
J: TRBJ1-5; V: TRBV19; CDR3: CASSIGQSSNQPQHF
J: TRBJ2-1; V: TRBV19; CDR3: CASSIGQLRYNEQFF
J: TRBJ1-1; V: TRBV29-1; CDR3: CSVADSMNTEAFF
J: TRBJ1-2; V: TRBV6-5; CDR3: CASSRDRAVYGYTF
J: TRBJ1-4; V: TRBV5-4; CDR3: CASSLGQATNEKLFF
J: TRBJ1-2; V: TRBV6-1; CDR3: CASRGQGAGNYGYTF
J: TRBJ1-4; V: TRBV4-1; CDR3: CASSQVGGGEKLFF
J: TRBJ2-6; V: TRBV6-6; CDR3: CASSSHYSIGANVLTF
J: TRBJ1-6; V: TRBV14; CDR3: CASSQVFNSPLHF
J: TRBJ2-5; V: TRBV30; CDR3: CAWSAGGGYQETQYF
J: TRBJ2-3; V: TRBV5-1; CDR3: CASSSRGQGTDTQYF
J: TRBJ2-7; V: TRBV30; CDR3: CAWRRDLVPYEQYF
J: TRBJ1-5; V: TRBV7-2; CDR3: CASSTGQPYGNQPQHF
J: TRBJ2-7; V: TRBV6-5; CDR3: CASSYGGGEQYF
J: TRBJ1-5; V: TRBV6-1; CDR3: CASSLTGGGSQPQHF
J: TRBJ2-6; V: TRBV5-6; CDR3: CASSTTGLGGANVLTF
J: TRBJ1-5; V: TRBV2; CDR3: CASSGQGWVQPQHF
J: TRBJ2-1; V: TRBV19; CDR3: CASSYREKSYNEQFF
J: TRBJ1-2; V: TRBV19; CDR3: CASSISVYGYTF